The T cell receptor beta chain under discussion was sequenced for a study of OX40 agonist ivuxolimab in advanced cancers. Study-level information: At 75% to 90% male, the cohort had a mean age of approximately 64 years, ranging from about 23 to 80. Whole-study findings and limits: More expanded clones were found, on average, in CD8+ than in CD4+ T cells. People who partly responded at 0.1-3.0 mg/kg had some of the least clonal expansion seen.

With regard to this clone: Its antigen is unidentified.

The table came from immunoSEQ multiplex PCR; TCRdb's copy has only in-frame clones and leaves some out. The sample includes about 63,000 clones, 81% of them seen just once. V shed 5 bases and J shed 5 bases, with 12 bases lying between them. The germline V gene encodes CDR1 ENHRY and CDR2 SYGVKD. The CDR3 length is 14 residues. This TCR derives from an adult with an advanced solid tumor such as melanoma, head and neck, liver or kidney cancer. The chain is built from TRBV10-3 and TRBJ2-2; D is uncertain. Specimen: CD4+ or CD8+ T cells sorted from blood, collected in a trial of the OX40 agonist ivuxolimab. DNA for the CDR3: TGTGCCATCAGTTGGGCAGAAATTACCGGGGAGCTGTTTTTT. It codes for CAISWAEITGELFF.